The 21 T cell receptor beta chains given below trace back to one sample, sequenced in a study of metastatic and nonmetastatic thyroid tumors. TCRdb re-analyzed the PCR reads through MiXCR. The sample carries about 40,000 clones, about an eighth recorded once. Thyroid surgery was performed in patients who had received no treatment beforehand. The specimen sequenced was blood. Receptors originate from a female donor with papillary thyroid cancer or a benign thyroid nodule (not recorded which). Some clones in this sample may be carry-over from other donors' samples.

This clone has at least ten counts. Other nucleotide sequences in the sample specify the same CDR3. V gene TRBV6-1 combines with J gene TRBJ1-6; D gene unclear. This CDR3 has 15 residues. Trimming stripped 8 bases from V and 9 bases from J, with 20 bases between. Germline loops: CDR1 MNHNS, CDR2 SASEGT. CDR3 protein: CASGVETVGSSPLHF. The DNA for the CDR3 is TGTGCCAGCGGTGTGGAGACGGTCGGGAGTTCACCCCTCCACTTT.

Many counts were recorded for this clone. The rearrangement uses TRBV9 and TRBJ2-3, with 13 bases identical to TRBD2. Germline CDR1 SGDLS, CDR2 YYNGEE. The ends lost 4 bases at V and 4 bases at J; junction bases unmatched: 12. The CDR3 runs 18 residues. CDR3 amino acids: CASSLTSGRAGPADTQYF. CDR3 nucleotides: TGTGCCAGCAGCTTAACTAGCGGGAGGGCCGGTCCCGCAGATACGCAGTATTTT. The full variable domain, completed using reference TRBV9 and TRBJ2-3, is DSGVTQTPKHLITATGQRVTLRCSPRSGDLSVYWYQQSLDQGLQFLIQYYNGEERAKGNILERFSAQQFPDLHSELNLSSLELGDSALYFCASSLTSGRAGPADTQYFGPGTRLTVL.

This clone was seen many times. CDR3 in amino acids: CASSSGLSYGYTF. CDR3 coding DNA: TGTGCCAGCAGCTCGGGACTGAGCTATGGCTACACCTTC. This chain links TRBV5-8 with TRBJ1-2; tentative D call: TRBD1 (5 bases). The V end was cut by 3 bases, the J end by 4 bases, with 10 bases between. CDR1 and CDR2 (germline): SGHTS, YDEGEE. This CDR3 region has 13 residues.

As concerns this clone: Within the sample, other DNA sequences also encode this same CDR3. This chain joins TRBV5-1 and TRBJ2-3; 7 bases match TRBD2. The CDR3 contains 17 residues. V lost 0 bases to trimming and J lost 3 bases; unmatched junction nucleotides: 10. Germline assignment: CDR1 SGHRS and CDR2 YFSETQ. DNA of the CDR3: TGCGCCAGCAGCTTGGGGCCTAGCGGCACTAGTACAGATACGCAGTATTTT. Amino acid sequence: CASSLGPSGTSTDTQYF. The full variable domain, completed using reference TRBV5-1 and TRBJ2-3, is KAGVTQTPRYLIKTRGQQVTLSCSPISGHRSVSWYQQTPGQGLQFLFEYFSETQRNKGNFPGRFSGRQFSNSRSEMNVSTLELGDSALYLCASSLGPSGTSTDTQYFGPGTRLTVL.

This clone was seen repeatedly, ten times or more. The chain carries TRBV30 and TRBJ2-3; a possible D gene is TRBD2 (7 bases). Between the trimmed V and J ends, which lost 0 bases and 7 bases, there was a span of 11 bases. Germline V gene lookup returns CDR1 GTSNPN and CDR2 SVGIG (reference sequence). The CDR3 contains 13 residues. Written as DNA, the CDR3 is TGTGCCTGGAGTGTGGGGGGGCTATATACGCAGTATTTT. Residues: CAWSVGGLYTQYF.

This clone is labeled as medium-sized. The V gene is TRBV20-1, the J gene TRBJ2-3, with a tentative D call TRBD1 (5 bases). The V end was cut by 3 bases, the J end by 3 bases, with 16 bases between. The CDR3 is 15 residues long. The V gene's germline CDR1 is DFQATT and CDR2 SNEGSKA (reference sequence). This CDR3 is CSASRVVAGTDTQYF. For the CDR3, the DNA is TGCAGTGCTAGTAGGGTCGTTGCAGGGACAGATACGCAGTATTTT.

This clone was counted ten times or more. The chain recombines TRBV20-1 with TRBJ1-4; unclear D gene. The germline V gene encodes CDR1 DFQATT and CDR2 SNEGSKA (reference sequence). This CDR3 is 16 amino acids long. V was clipped by 1 base and J by 8 bases, with 20 bases between them. CDR3 bases: TGCAGTGCTAGAGCGGATGAAGGAGCCGAAGGGGAAAAACTGTTTTTT. Translating it yields CSARADEGAEGEKLFF.

At least ten counts were recorded for this clone. The chain recombines TRBV12-3 or TRBV12-4 with TRBJ1-5; D might be TRBD1 (5 bases). The CDR3 length is 14 residues. V gave up 2 bases and J gave up 4 bases, with 9 bases separating them. The CDR3: CASSLLGTNQPQHF. As DNA, the CDR3 is TGTGCCAGCAGTTTACTGGGGACGAATCAGCCCCAGCATTTT.

The chain uses TRBV19 and TRBJ2-5; D tentatively reads TRBD1 or TRBD2 (5 bases each). The V gene lost 6 bases and the J gene lost 3 bases, with 23 bases spanning the gap. The CDR3 runs 17 residues. Germline lookup yields CDR1 LNHDA and CDR2 SQIVND (reference sequence). In DNA, the CDR3 is TGTGCCAGTAGCCGAGCGAAAGTTGGGACGGCCAAAGAGACCCAGTACTTC. Its protein product is CASSRAKVGTAKETQYF.

Note on this clone: One end of the junction does not line up with germline, which may come from a read error. The chain uses TRBV4-2 and TRBJ2-1, with 11 bases aligning to TRBD2. CDR3 length: 17 amino acids. Germline-derived CDR1 and CDR2 are LGHNA and YNFKEQ. Written as DNA, the CDR3 is TGTGCCAGCAGCCAACGTAAGGGACTAGCGGAGCCCAATGAGCAGTCCTTC. Translating it yields CASSQRKGLAEPNEQSF.

This clone turned up a few times. A junction end diverges from the germline sequence, so it may reflect a read error. The chain is built from TRBV12-3 or TRBV12-4 and TRBJ1-2; D gene ambiguous. This CDR3 spans 14 amino acids. Written as DNA, the CDR3 is TGTGCCAGCAGTTTATCGTACACTAACTATGTCTACACCTTC. Translation gives CASSLSYTNYVYTF.

The chain couples TRBV4-1 to TRBJ1-6; a possible D gene is TRBD1 (5 bases). The CDR3 spans 19 residues. V dropped 1 base and J dropped 8 bases, with 24 bases sitting between them. Germline assignment: CDR1 MGHRA and CDR2 YSYEKL. CDR3 sequence reads: CASSQGPGGWLGRDSPLHF. The CDR3 DNA is TGCGCCAGCAGCCAAGGTCCCGGGGGGTGGCTCGGTAGGGATTCACCCCTCCACTTT.

Many counts were recorded for this clone. The gene calls are TRBV2 and TRBJ2-2; D ambiguous. V dropped 5 bases and J dropped 5 bases, with 9 bases sitting between them. The CDR3 covers 13 residues. Per germline, CDR1 SNHLY and CDR2 FYNNEI. In DNA form, the CDR3 reads TGTGCCAGCAGTCCGCAGTCGACCGGGGAGCTGTTTTTT. Its protein is CASSPQSTGELFF.

This clone was counted ten times or more. One end of the junction varies from germline; a read error may be responsible. The chain has TRBV7-3 and TRBJ2-1; 9 bases are a match to TRBD2. The CDR3 sequence is 16 residues long. The germline gives CDR1 SGHTA, CDR2 FQGTGA. The DNA for the CDR3 is TGTGCCAGCAGCCTAACGGGACTAGCCACCTACAATGAGCAGTTCTTC. Translating it yields CASSLTGLATYNEQFF.

This clone has at least ten counts. The rearrangement uses TRBV12-3 or TRBV12-4 and TRBJ2-5; either TRBD1 or TRBD2 may supply D (5 bases each). The CDR3 extends over 15 amino acids. With 4 bases removed from V and 5 bases from J, the gap between germline ends came to 17 bases. The CDR3 sequence: CASSSWTGGGETQYF. Here the CDR3 DNA reads TGTGCCAGCAGTTCTTGGACTGGGGGTGGCGAGACCCAGTACTTC.

This clone occurred many times. V and J are TRBV10-3 and TRBJ1-1; perhaps TRBD1 as D (6 bases). The CDR3 sequence is 14 residues long. CDR1 is ENHRY and CDR2 is SYGVKD in the germline V gene. The ends were cut back, 5 bases at V and 0 bases at J, with 10 bases in the middle. DNA for the CDR3: TGTGCCATCAGTAAACAGGGTTTGAACACTGAAGCTTTCTTT. Protein: CAISKQGLNTEAFF.

This clone has ten or more counts. This chain links TRBV5-4 with TRBJ2-1, with 10 positions matching TRBD2. The length of the CDR3 is 16 residues. Germline V CDR1 and CDR2: SGHNT, YYREEE (reference sequence). V lost 1 base and J lost 8; bases outside the gene matches: 9. The CDR3 nucleotides read TGTGCCAGCAGCTTGAACAGCGGGAGGGCCGGGGATGAGCAGTTCTTC. Protein: CASSLNSGRAGDEQFF.

This clone was recorded at least ten times. V gene TRBV18 combines with J gene TRBJ1-3; D gene uncertain. Trimming took 3 bases from V and 0 from J, leaving 15 bases between them. In germline, CDR1 is KGHSH, CDR2 LQKENI. CDR3 length equals 17 residues. The CDR3 bases are TGTGCCAGCTCACCCGGACCCGGACGGGACTCTGGAAACACCATATATTTT. Its protein product is CASSPGPGRDSGNTIYF.

The V and J genes are TRBV11-1 and TRBJ2-2; 8 nucleotides agree with TRBD2. CDR1 and CDR2 (germline): SGHAT, FQDESV (reference sequence). The junction had 19 bases not matched to a gene; V was cut back by 5 bases and J by 5 bases. The CDR3 runs 19 residues. The CDR3 DNA sequence: TGTGCCAGCAGCGGTGGACTAGCTAAACTCCTGAATTTAACCGGGGAGCTGTTTTTT. Its translation is CASSGGLAKLLNLTGELFF.

This clone was seen at least ten times. V usage is TRBV5-1 and J usage is TRBJ2-7, with D unclear. The CDR3 spans 11 residues. The V end was cut by 4 bases, the J end by 5 bases, with 7 bases between. Germline V lookup: CDR1 SGHRS, CDR2 YFSETQ. CDR3 sequence (DNA): TGCGCCAGCAGCCTTCTAGACGAGCAGTACTTC. Amino acids: CASSLLDEQYF. The variable domain in full, completed from reference TRBV5-1 and TRBJ2-7, reads KAGVTQTPRYLIKTRGQQVTLSCSPISGHRSVSWYQQTPGQGLQFLFEYFSETQRNKGNFPGRFSGRQFSNSRSEMNVSTLELGDSALYLCASSLLDEQYFGPGTRLTVT.

This clone appeared many times. The chain couples TRBV30 to TRBJ1-2; 8 bases are shared with TRBD1. Germline-derived CDR1 and CDR2 are GTSNPN and SVGIG (reference sequence). The CDR3 extends over 13 amino acids. The V gene end was trimmed by 0 bases and the J gene end by 8 bases; junction bases not matched to a gene: 5. The CDR3 loop is CAWSVRTGLGYTF. DNA of the CDR3: TGTGCCTGGAGTGTACGGACAGGGCTCGGCTACACCTTC.